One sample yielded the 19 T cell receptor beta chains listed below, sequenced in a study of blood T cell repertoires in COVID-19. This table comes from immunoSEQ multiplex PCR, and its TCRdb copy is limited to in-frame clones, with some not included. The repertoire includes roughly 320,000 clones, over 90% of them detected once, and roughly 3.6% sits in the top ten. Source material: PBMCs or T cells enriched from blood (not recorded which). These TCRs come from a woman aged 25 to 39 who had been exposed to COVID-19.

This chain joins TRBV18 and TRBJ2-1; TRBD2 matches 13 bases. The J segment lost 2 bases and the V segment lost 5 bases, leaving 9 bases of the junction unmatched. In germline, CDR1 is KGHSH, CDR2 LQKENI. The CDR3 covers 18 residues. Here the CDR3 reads CASSTTGTSGEAYNEQFF. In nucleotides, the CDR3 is TGTGCCAGCTCAACTACCGGGACTAGCGGGGAAGCCTACAATGAGCAGTTCTTC.

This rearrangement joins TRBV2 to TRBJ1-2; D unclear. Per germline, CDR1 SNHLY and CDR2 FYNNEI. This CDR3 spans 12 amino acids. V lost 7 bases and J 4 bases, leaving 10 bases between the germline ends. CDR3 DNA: TGTGCCAGCAATAGTCCCGGCTATGGCTACACCTTC. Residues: CASNSPGYGYTF.

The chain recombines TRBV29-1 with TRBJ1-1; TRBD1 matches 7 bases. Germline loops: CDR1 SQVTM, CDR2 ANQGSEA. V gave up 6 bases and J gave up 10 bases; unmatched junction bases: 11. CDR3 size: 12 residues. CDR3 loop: CSVAGQSLGAFF. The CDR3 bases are TGCAGCGTCGCGGGACAGAGTCTTGGAGCTTTCTTT.

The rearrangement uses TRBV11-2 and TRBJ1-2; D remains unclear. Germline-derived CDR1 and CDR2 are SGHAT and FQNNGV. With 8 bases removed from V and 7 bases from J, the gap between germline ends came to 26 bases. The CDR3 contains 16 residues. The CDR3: CASGSGISKGTRGYTF. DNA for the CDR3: TGTGCCAGCGGGTCAGGAATCTCGAAAGGAACTCGTGGCTACACCTTC.

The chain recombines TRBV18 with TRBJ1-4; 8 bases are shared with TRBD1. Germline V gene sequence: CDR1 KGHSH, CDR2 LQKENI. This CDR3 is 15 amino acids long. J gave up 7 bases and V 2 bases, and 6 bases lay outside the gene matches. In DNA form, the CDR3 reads TGTGCCAGCTCACCATTGGCAGGGGGCGGTGAAAAACTGTTTTTT. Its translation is CASSPLAGGGEKLFF.

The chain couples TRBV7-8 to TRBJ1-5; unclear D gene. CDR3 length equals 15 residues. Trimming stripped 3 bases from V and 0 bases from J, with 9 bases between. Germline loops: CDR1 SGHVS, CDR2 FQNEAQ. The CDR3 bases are TGTGCCAGCAGCTTTCTCGGTTTTAGCAATCAGCCCCAGCATTTT. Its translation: CASSFLGFSNQPQHF.

This chain's CDR3 is CASSHPGPGQGNEKLFF. DNA of the CDR3: TGTGCCAGCAGCCACCCTGGGCCGGGACAGGGAAATGAAAAACTGTTTTTT. The chain recombines TRBV7-9 with TRBJ1-4; 9 bases map to TRBD1. CDR3 length equals 17 residues. Per germline, CDR1 SEHNR and CDR2 FQNEAQ (reference sequence). Trimming at V came to 5 bases and at J to 5 bases, leaving 12 bases not matched to a gene.

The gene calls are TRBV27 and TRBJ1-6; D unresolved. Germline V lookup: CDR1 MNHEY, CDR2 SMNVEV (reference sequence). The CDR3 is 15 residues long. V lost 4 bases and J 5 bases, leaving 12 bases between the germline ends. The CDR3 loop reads CASSSPSPNNSPLHF. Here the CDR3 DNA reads TGTGCCAGCAGTTCGCCGAGTCCGAATAATTCACCCCTCCACTTT.

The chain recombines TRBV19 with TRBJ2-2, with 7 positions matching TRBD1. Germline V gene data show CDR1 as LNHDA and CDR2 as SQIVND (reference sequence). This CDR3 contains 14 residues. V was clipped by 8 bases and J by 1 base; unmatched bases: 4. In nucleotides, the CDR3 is TGTGCCAGTGTCCGGGACAGGAACACCGGGGAGCTGTTTTTT. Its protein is CASVRDRNTGELFF.

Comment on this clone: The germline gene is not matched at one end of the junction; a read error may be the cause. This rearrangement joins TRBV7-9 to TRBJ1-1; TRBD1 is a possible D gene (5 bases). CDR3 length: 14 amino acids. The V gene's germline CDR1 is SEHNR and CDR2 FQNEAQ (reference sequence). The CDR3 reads CASSLAKQVVPSLF. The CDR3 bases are TGTGCCAGCAGCTTAGCGAAACAGGTTGTCCCCTCTCTCTTT.

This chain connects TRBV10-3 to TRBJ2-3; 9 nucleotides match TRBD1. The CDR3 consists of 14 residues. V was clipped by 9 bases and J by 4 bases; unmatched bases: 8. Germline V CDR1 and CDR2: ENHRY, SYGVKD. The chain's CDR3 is CAILKGQGADTQYF. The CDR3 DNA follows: TGTGCCATTCTCAAGGGACAGGGCGCAGATACGCAGTATTTT.

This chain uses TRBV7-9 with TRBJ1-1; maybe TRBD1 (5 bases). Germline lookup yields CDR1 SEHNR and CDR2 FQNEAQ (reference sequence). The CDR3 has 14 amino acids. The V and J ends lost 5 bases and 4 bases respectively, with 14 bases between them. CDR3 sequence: CASSREDSFTEAFF. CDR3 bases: TGTGCCAGCAGCCGCGAAGACAGCTTCACTGAAGCTTTCTTT. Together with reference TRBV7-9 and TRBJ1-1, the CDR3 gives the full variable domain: DTGVSQNPRHKITKRGQNVTFRCDPISEHNRLYWYRQTLGQGPEFLTYFQNEAQLEKSRLLSDRFSAERPKGSFSTLEIQRTEQGDSAMYLCASSREDSFTEAFFGQGTRLTVV.

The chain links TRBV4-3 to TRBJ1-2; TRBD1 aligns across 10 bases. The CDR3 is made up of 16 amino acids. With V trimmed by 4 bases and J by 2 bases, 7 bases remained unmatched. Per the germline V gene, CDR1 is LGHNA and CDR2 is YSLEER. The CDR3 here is CASSRGTGDRNYGYTF. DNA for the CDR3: TGCGCCAGCAGCCGGGGGACAGGGGATAGGAACTATGGCTACACCTTC.

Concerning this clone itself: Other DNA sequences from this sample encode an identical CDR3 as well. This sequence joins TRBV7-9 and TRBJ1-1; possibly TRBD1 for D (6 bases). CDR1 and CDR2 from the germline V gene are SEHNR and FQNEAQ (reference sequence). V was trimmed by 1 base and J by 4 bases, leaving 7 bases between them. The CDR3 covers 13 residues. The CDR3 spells CASSLGGGTEAFF. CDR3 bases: TGTGCCAGCAGCTTAGGAGGGGGCACTGAAGCTTTCTTT. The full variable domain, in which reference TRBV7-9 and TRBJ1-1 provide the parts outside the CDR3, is DTGVSQNPRHKITKRGQNVTFRCDPISEHNRLYWYRQTLGQGPEFLTYFQNEAQLEKSRLLSDRFSAERPKGSFSTLEIQRTEQGDSAMYLCASSLGGGTEAFFGQGTRLTVV.

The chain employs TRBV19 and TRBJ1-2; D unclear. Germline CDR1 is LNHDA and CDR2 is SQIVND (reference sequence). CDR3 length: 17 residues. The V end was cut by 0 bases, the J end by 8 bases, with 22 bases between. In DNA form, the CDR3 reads TGTGCCAGTAGTATAGATCGGTGGGCAGGCGTGTCGGTCGGCTACACCTTC. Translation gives CASSIDRWAGVSVGYTF.

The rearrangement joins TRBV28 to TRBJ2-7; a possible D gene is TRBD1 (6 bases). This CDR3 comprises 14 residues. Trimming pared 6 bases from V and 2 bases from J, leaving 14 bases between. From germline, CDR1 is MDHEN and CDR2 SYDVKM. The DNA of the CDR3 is TGTGCCAGCAGGAAGAGAGGACAGCCCTACGAGCAGTACTTC. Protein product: CASRKRGQPYEQYF.

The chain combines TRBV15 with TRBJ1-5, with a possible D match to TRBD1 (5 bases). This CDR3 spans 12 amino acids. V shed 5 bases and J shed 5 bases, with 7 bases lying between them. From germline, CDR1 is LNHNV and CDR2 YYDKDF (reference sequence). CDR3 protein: CATSWGDQPQHF. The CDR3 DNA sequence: TGTGCCACCAGCTGGGGGGATCAGCCCCAGCATTTT.

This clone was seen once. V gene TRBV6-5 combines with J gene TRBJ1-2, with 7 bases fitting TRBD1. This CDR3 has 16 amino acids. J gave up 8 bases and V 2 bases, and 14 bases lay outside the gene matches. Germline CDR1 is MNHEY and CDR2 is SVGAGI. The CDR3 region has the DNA TGTGCCAGCAGTTACGCGTACAGGGGATGGCGAGGGGGCTACACCTTC. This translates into CASSYAYRGWRGGYTF.

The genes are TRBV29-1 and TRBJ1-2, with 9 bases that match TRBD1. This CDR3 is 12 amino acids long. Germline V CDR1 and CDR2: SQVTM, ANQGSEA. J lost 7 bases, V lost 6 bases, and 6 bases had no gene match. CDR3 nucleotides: TGCAGCGTGGGACAGGGTGGATCTGGCTACACCTTC. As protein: CSVGQGGSGYTF.